This TCR beta chain was found in a study of Tregs in tolerant kidney transplant recipients. Here immunoSEQ multiplex PCR was the method, and the copy in TCRdb shows in-frame clones only, minus some. The sample includes about 77,000 clones, less than 98% of them seen just once. Thawed PBMCs were FACS-sorted into unstimulated CD4+CD25+CD127- regulatory T cells, CD4+CD25- non-regulatory cells, CD4 and CD8 cells. The receptor was derived from a human donor who received a combined kidney and bone marrow transplant. The material sequenced was CD4+ T cells from blood, taken before the transplant.

The CDR3 coding sequence is TGTGCCAGCAGCCCAAACAGGGGCGCCTATAATTCACCCCTCCACTTT. It encodes CASSPNRGAYNSPLHF. The chain joins TRBV7-2 to TRBJ1-6; 7 bases line up with TRBD1. The V and J ends lost 5 bases and 2 bases, in that order; junction bases with no gene match: 6. The CDR3 sequence is 16 residues long. The germline V gene encodes CDR1 SGHTA and CDR2 FQGNSA.